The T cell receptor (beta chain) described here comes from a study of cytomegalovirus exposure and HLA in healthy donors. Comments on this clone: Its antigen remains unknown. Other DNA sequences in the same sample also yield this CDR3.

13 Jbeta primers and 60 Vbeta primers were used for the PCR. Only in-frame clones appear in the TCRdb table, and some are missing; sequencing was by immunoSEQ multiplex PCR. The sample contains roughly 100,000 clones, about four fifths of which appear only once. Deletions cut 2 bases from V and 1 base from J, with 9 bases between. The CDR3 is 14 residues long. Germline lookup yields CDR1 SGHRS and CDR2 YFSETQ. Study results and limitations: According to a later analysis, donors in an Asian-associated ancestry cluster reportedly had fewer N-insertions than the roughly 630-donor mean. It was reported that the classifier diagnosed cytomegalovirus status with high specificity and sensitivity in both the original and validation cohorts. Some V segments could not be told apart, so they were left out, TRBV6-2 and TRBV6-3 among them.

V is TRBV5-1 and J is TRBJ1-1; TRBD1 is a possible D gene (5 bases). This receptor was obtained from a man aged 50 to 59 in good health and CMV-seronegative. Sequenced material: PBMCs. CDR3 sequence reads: CASSLRQGNTEAFF. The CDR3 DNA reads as TGCGCCAGCAGCTTACGCCAGGGGAACACTGAAGCTTTCTTT.